Given below is one TCR beta chain in context. Its antigen is unidentified. Method: immunoSEQ multiplex PCR; TCRdb's copy keeps in-frame clones and lacks some. Of over 80,000 clones listed, 70% to 90% were seen once; the top ten hold around 5.9%. This specimen belongs to a study of OX40 agonist ivuxolimab in advanced cancers. CDR1 is SEHNR, CDR2 FQNEAQ, per germline (reference sequence). V lost 5 bases and J lost 0, with 10 bases in between. The CDR3 is 15 amino acids. The study's findings and limits: Undetermined was the antigen specificity of the expanded peripheral T cells.

The clonotype originates from an adult with an advanced solid tumor such as melanoma, head and neck, liver or kidney cancer. This chain links TRBV7-9 with TRBJ1-4; D may be TRBD1 (6 bases). The material was CD4+ or CD8+ T cells sorted from blood, obtained in a trial of the OX40 agonist ivuxolimab. The CDR3 sequence is CASSRRTATNEKLFF. In nucleotides, the CDR3 is TGTGCCAGCAGCCGTCGGACAGCAACTAATGAAAAACTGTTTTTT.